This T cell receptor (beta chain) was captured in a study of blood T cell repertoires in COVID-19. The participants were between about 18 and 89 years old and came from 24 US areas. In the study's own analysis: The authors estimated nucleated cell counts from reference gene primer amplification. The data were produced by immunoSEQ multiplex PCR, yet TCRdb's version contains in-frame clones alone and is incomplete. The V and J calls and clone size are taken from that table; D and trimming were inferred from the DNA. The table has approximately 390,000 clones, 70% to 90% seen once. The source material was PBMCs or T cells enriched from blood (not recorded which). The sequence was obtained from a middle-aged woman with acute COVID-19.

In nucleotides, the CDR3 is TGCGCCAGCAGTCGAACACAGGAGAACACTGAAGCTTTCTTT. It codes for CASSRTQENTEAFF. The chain combines TRBV4-1 with TRBJ1-1; a possible D gene is TRBD1 (5 bases). The germline gives CDR1 MGHRA, CDR2 YSYEKL. Trimming removed 6 bases from V and 1 base from J, with 12 bases in between. The CDR3 covers 14 residues.